Listed below are T cell receptor beta chains from one sample, sequenced in a study of blood T cells in healthy people across ages. MiXCR was run by TCRdb on the 5' RACE reads, yielding one entry per CDR3 protein. The sample comprises roughly 1.5 million distinct CDR3 sequences, approximately 42% of which are singletons, and around 4% rests with the top ten. Sequencing was done on a sample of blood. The source of these receptors is a woman aged 18-29 years in good health. The CDR3 runs from the conserved cysteine through the conserved F or W. Not every row has a clone size; where given, it reads once, few, many or a size class.

size: NA
V: TRBV2
J: TRBJ2-3
CDR3: CASSEFGVEDTQYF

size: NA
V: TRBV10-3
J: TRBJ2-1
CDR3: CAISESRAAAYNEQFF

size: many
V: TRBV5-1
J: TRBJ2-1
CDR3: CASSLASGSYNEQFF

size: few
V: TRBV5-1
J: TRBJ1-1
CDR3: CASSSTLTGLGTEAFF

size: NA
V: TRBV5-1
J: TRBJ1-2
CDR3: CASSLEDGSFYGYTF

size: NA
V: TRBV3-1
J: TRBJ2-1
CDR3: CASSQERLAGWQFF

size: NA
V: TRBV20-1
J: TRBJ2-3
CDR3: CSARDYHTDTQYF

size: NA
V: TRBV12-3/TRBV12-4
J: TRBJ2-3
CDR3: CASTRERSADTQYF

size: NA
V: TRBV14
J: TRBJ2-1
CDR3: CASSQRIVPDEQFF

size: NA
V: TRBV27
J: TRBJ1-2
CDR3: CASKGVRQGLNYGYTF

size: NA
V: TRBV20-1
J: TRBJ2-6
CDR3: CSAIKVAGANVLTF

size: NA
V: TRBV5-1
J: TRBJ2-7
CDR3: CASSLDVRGTYEQYF

size: NA
V: TRBV20-1
J: TRBJ2-3
CDR3: CSAKGTGTDTQYF

size: many
V: TRBV9
J: TRBJ2-7
CDR3: CASSVGTAYEQYF

size: NA
V: TRBV7-9
J: TRBJ2-3
CDR3: CASSLVQGGADTQYF

size: few
V: TRBV10-3
J: TRBJ2-1
CDR3: CAISESTLAGEYSYNEQFF

size: few
V: TRBV27
J: TRBJ1-2
CDR3: CASSSGDSMAYGYTF

size: few
V: TRBV7-2
J: TRBJ1-6
CDR3: CASSLQGALNSPLHF

size: NA
V: TRBV6-2/TRBV6-3
J: TRBJ1-4
CDR3: CASSWTGTLNEKLFF

size: NA
V: TRBV7-2
J: TRBJ1-1
CDR3: CASRRGEMNTEAFF

size: NA
V: TRBV20-1
J: TRBJ2-3
CDR3: CSAPRRGLSDTQYF

size: NA
V: TRBV12-3/TRBV12-4
J: TRBJ2-2
CDR3: CASRRNRGTGELFF

size: NA
V: TRBV27
J: TRBJ2-1
CDR3: CASGPGSYNEQFF

size: few
V: TRBV4-3
J: TRBJ1-2
CDR3: CASSQETVTNYGYTF

size: NA
V: TRBV2
J: TRBJ2-1
CDR3: CASGGQLDEQFF

size: NA
V: TRBV6-1
J: NA
CDR3: CASVASYEQYF

size: few
V: TRBV18
J: TRBJ1-2
CDR3: CASSSDRGDNGYTF

size: once
V: TRBV10-3
J: TRBJ1-4
CDR3: CAISPGSLVNEKLFF

size: few
V: TRBV25-1
J: TRBJ2-5
CDR3: CASSERDGQETQYF

size: NA
V: TRBV20-1
J: TRBJ1-5
CDR3: CSASPGQLNSNQPQHF

size: NA
V: TRBV20-1
J: NA
CDR3: CSARDLDNPYNEQYF

size: NA
V: TRBV27
J: TRBJ1-2
CDR3: CASSPRRQWRYGYTF

size: NA
V: TRBV4-2
J: TRBJ2-2
CDR3: CASSQDQRVVANTGELFF

size: NA
V: TRBV29-1
J: TRBJ2-7
CDR3: CSAAGEGWASYEQYF

size: few
V: TRBV20-1
J: TRBJ2-1
CDR3: CSARAPSGARNEQFF

size: NA
V: TRBV29-1
J: TRBJ2-7
CDR3: CSVAPIDRSYEQYF

size: NA
V: TRBV20-1
J: TRBJ2-3
CDR3: CSARTADTQYF

size: NA
V: TRBV12-3/TRBV12-4
J: TRBJ1-1
CDR3: CASRAAVENTEAFF

size: few
V: TRBV4-3
J: TRBJ2-1
CDR3: CASSQFSYNEQFF

size: NA
V: TRBV6-2/TRBV6-3
J: TRBJ1-5
CDR3: CASSYRTDRGFSNQPQHF

size: once
V: TRBV6-5
J: TRBJ2-7
CDR3: CASSSHGLAGGYEQYF

size: NA
V: TRBV7-9
J: TRBJ1-1
CDR3: CASRFHRDLNTEAFF

size: few
V: TRBV27
J: TRBJ2-1
CDR3: CASSSRLAGVGEQFF

size: NA
V: TRBV24-1
J: TRBJ2-5
CDR3: CATSEQGQETQYF

size: few
V: TRBV14
J: TRBJ2-5
CDR3: CASSMTDQETQYF

size: few
V: TRBV20-1
J: TRBJ1-2
CDR3: CSARYREDYGYTF

size: few
V: TRBV28
J: TRBJ1-5
CDR3: CASSFSGLGNQPQHF

size: few
V: TRBV29-1
J: TRBJ1-2
CDR3: CSVTTGGDYGYTF

size: NA
V: TRBV7-2
J: TRBJ1-1
CDR3: CATAPTGAPNTEAFF

size: NA
V: TRBV4-2
J: TRBJ2-3
CDR3: CASSQDLAEGYTDTQYF

size: NA
V: TRBV2
J: TRBJ2-3
CDR3: CAGKRWEADTQYF

size: NA
V: TRBV18
J: NA
CDR3: CASSLGFAYEQYF

size: NA
V: TRBV20-1
J: TRBJ2-1
CDR3: CSAPRTSGSEQFF

size: NA
V: TRBV29-1
J: TRBJ1-1
CDR3: CSVEGPGNTEAFF